This T cell receptor (beta chain) is drawn from a study of T-cell memory formation after mild COVID-19. On the study more broadly: The study found TCR clusters largely donor specific.

The CDR3 sequence is 14 residues long. Germline V gene lookup returns CDR1 SNHLY and CDR2 FYNNEI. Losses at the gene ends were 7 bases for V and 4 bases for J; bases not matched to a gene: 8. This clonotype was detected a few times. TCRdb re-analysed the 5' RACE reads in MiXCR, keeping a single row per CDR3 protein. The sample carries 350,000 to 500,000 distinct CDR3 sequences, about 22% recorded once. This receptor was identified in an adult woman who had mild COVID-19 (a few samples of this study predate the infection). Cell type and time point are not known. This chain connects TRBV2 to TRBJ2-5; 8 nucleotides align to TRBD1. The sample comprised PBMCs or a T cell subset sorted from them (not recorded which). The CDR3 DNA is TGTGCCAGCAAGGGGGACAGGTCGAGAGAGACCCAGTACTTC. This codes for CASKGDRSRETQYF.